The next 9 T cell receptor beta chains were all read from a single sample in a study of tumor-infiltrating lymphocytes in primary liver carcinoma. TCR beta cDNA was prepared out of 500 ng total RNA by means of a constant-region primer. Library construction for TCR beta comprised three nested multiplex PCR rounds performed with slightly modified ARM-PCR. Investigators reported that the first two PCR rounds, at 10 cycles each, used TRBV1-TRBV30 forward primers with a C-beta reverse primer. Each CDR3 protein gets one entry after TCRdb re-called the multiplex PCR reads with MiXCR. The sample lists fewer than 200,000 distinct CDR3 sequences; approximately 80% were seen once. From roughly 20-30 mg of unsorted bulk tissue, DNA and RNA were co-extracted together. The sequencing sample was made of tumor tissue from primary liver carcinoma. The receptors stem from a man in his forties with primary liver carcinoma and hepatitis B virus infection.

V and J are TRBV11-2 and TRBJ2-3, with D possibly being TRBD1 (6 bases). The CDR3 sequence is 16 residues long. The germline CDR1 and CDR2 sequences are SGHAT and FQNNGV. V was shortened by 5 bases and J by 2 bases, with 17 bases between the two germline ends. The DNA for the CDR3 is TGTGCCAGCAGCACAAGAGGTACAGGGATCACAGATACGCAGTATTTT. Amino acids: CASSTRGTGITDTQYF.

A remark on this clonotype: Mismatch with germline at one junction end may stem from a read error. The chain combines TRBV6-1 with TRBJ2-7; 9 bases line up with TRBD2. This CDR3 contains 15 residues. Looked up from germline, CDR1 is MNHNS and CDR2 is SASEGT. The CDR3 region has the DNA TGTGCCAGCAGCCAGGACGGGACTAGCAGCTACGAGCAGTATTTC. Translated, it gives CASSQDGTSSYEQYF.

V gene TRBV5-5 combines with J gene TRBJ2-1, with D possibly TRBD2 on 5 matching bases. V was cut by 8 bases and J by 1 base, with 16 bases left in between. CDR3 size: 15 residues. The germline CDR1 and CDR2 sequences are SGHKS and YYEKEE (reference sequence). The CDR3 DNA reads TGTGCCAGTAGCCGAAGCGGTCATTCCTACAATGAGCAGTTCTTC. This sequence encodes CASSRSGHSYNEQFF.

This clonotype is medium-sized (0.01 to 0.1%) in the sample. A read error may account for a junction end that differs from germline. The chain combines TRBV28 with TRBJ2-4; D not certain. In germline, CDR1 is MDHEN, CDR2 SYDVKM. The CDR3 loop spans 15 amino acids. DNA for the CDR3: TGTGCCAGCAGCCCTCCCGGGTTGGCCAGAAACATTCAGTACTTC. Its protein product is CASSPPGLARNIQYF.

Comments on this clonotype: A read error may account for a junction end that differs from germline. The chain links TRBV5-6 to TRBJ1-2; 9 nucleotides align to TRBD1. Germline-derived CDR1 and CDR2 are SGHDT and YYEEEE. This CDR3 has 17 residues. CDR3 sequence (DNA): TGTGCCAGCAGCTTGGGACAGGGGGTGCGCCCCCTCTATGGCTTCACCTTC. Translated: CASSLGQGVRPLYGFTF.

To note about this clonotype: At one end the junction does not follow the germline gene, possibly because of a read error. V is TRBV5-1 and J is TRBJ2-5; 8 bases fit TRBD2. Germline assignment: CDR1 SGHRS and CDR2 YFSETQ. The CDR3 totals 16 residues. The CDR3 is CASNLSSGSGQETQYF. In DNA form, the CDR3 reads TGCGCGAGCAACTTGTCAAGCGGGAGTGGCCAAGAGACCCAGTACTTC.

V usage is TRBV28 and J usage is TRBJ2-5; D assignment may be TRBD1 or TRBD2 (5 bases each). V was trimmed by 1 base and J by 7 bases, leaving 13 bases between them. The CDR3 covers 14 residues. Germline CDR1 is MDHEN and CDR2 is SYDVKM. The CDR3 DNA follows: TGTGCCAGCAGTTTATCCCGAGGGGAAGGGACCCAGTACTTC. This gives the protein CASSLSRGEGTQYF.

CDR3 loop: CASSPLGRRNEQFF. CDR3 DNA: TGTGCCAGCAGTCCCCTGGGGAGGCGGAATGAGCAGTTCTTC. V is TRBV12-3 or TRBV12-4 and J is TRBJ2-1; TRBD2 is a possible D gene (6 bases). The V gene lost 5 bases and the J gene lost 7 bases, with 15 bases spanning the gap. The CDR3 has 14 amino acids.

As regards this clonotype: Since the CDR3 does not end with the conserved phenylalanine or tryptophan, this likely comes from a read error. This chain joins TRBV12-3 or TRBV12-4 and TRBJ2-1; D may be TRBD1 (6 bases). The V and J ends lost 5 bases and 11 bases respectively, with 19 bases between them. This CDR3 has 14 residues. The CDR3 sequence is CASSPQGRRNKQFI. In nucleotides, the CDR3 is TGTGCCAGCAGTCCCCAGGGGCGGCGGAATAAGCAGTTCATC.